The next 28 T cell receptor beta chains were all read from a single sample in a study of T cell responses to AZD1222 COVID-19 vaccine. Assay: immunoSEQ multiplex PCR; the TCRdb copy retains only in-frame clones and omits some. The sample includes around 85,000 clones, 85% to 90% seen only once; the top ten take about 1.3%. Material: peripheral blood, obtained 28 days after the second AZD1222 dose. These receptors originate from an adult who received the AZD1222 COVID-19 vaccine.

The chain has TRBV5-4 and TRBJ2-7; the match to TRBD1 covers 8 bases. The V segment lost 2 bases and the J segment 2 bases; nucleotides outside the gene matches: 3. The CDR3 totals 14 residues. Per the germline V gene, CDR1 is SGHNT and CDR2 is YYREEE (reference sequence). The CDR3 coding sequence is TGTGCCAGCAGCTTCCCGGGACAGGCCTACGAGCAGTACTTC. This codes for CASSFPGQAYEQYF.

This clone was seen only a few times. This chain joins TRBV12-3 or TRBV12-4 and TRBJ1-1; no definite D call. V lost 4 bases and J lost 11, with 14 bases in between. This CDR3 comprises 12 residues. CDR3 coding DNA: TGTGCCAGCAGTTCCTCCCCGGGTGATGCTTTCTTT. Translating it yields CASSSSPGDAFF.

The V gene is TRBV7-9, the J gene TRBJ2-5, with D unclear. Looked up from germline, CDR1 is SEHNR and CDR2 is FQNEAQ (reference sequence). The CDR3 length is 10 residues. V was clipped by 3 bases and J by 5 bases, with 1 base between them. CDR3 residues: CASSLETQYF. The CDR3 DNA follows: TGTGCCAGCAGCTTGGAGACCCAGTACTTC.

This clone is a singleton in its sample. The rearrangement joins TRBV6-9 to TRBJ2-1; TRBD2 agrees at 10 bases. The CDR3 loop spans 17 amino acids. Trimming at V came to 6 bases and at J to 2 bases, leaving 10 bases not matched to a gene. Germline-derived CDR1 and CDR2 are MNHGY and SVAAGI. The CDR3 region is CASRTSGPHFPYNEQFF. The CDR3, as DNA: TGTGCCAGCAGGACTAGCGGGCCCCACTTCCCCTACAATGAGCAGTTCTTC.

The chain employs TRBV6-6 and TRBJ2-7; 9 bases align to TRBD1. The CDR3 spans 13 residues. The germline V gene has CDR1 MNHNY and CDR2 SVGAGI (reference sequence). The ends lost 5 bases at V and 6 bases at J; junction bases unmatched: 5. CDR3 protein: CASSPGTGSEQYF. The CDR3 region has the DNA TGTGCCAGCAGTCCCGGGACAGGGAGCGAGCAGTACTTC.

V usage is TRBV24-1 and J usage is TRBJ2-1; 11 bases match TRBD1. Per germline, CDR1 KGHDR and CDR2 SFDVKD. Germline trimming cut 5 bases from V and 6 bases from J; bases unmatched to any gene: 14. This CDR3 is built from 18 residues. The CDR3 DNA reads TGTGCCACCAGTGGAACGGGGGGGTGGACAGGGGGCCCCAATGAGCAGTTCTTC. Its translation: CATSGTGGWTGGPNEQFF.

The table lists this clone with a few counts. This chain joins TRBV7-2 and TRBJ1-1; D is ambiguous. Trimming pared 6 bases from V and 2 bases from J, leaving 10 bases between. The CDR3 loop spans 13 amino acids. Germline loops: CDR1 SGHTA, CDR2 FQGNSA. CDR3: CASRRGPNTEAFF. In nucleotides, the CDR3 is TGTGCCAGCAGGAGAGGGCCCAACACTGAAGCTTTCTTT.

DNA of the CDR3: TGTGCCAGCAGCTTGGATTTGAGTGTTTCCTACGAGCAGTACTTC. Protein: CASSLDLSVSYEQYF. This chain uses TRBV5-4 with TRBJ2-7; no clear D gene. Germline V lookup: CDR1 SGHNT, CDR2 YYREEE (reference sequence). CDR3 size: 15 residues. Trimming took off 0 bases at V and 1 base at J, with 11 bases between the two ends.

The chain links TRBV9 to TRBJ2-3, with a possible D match to TRBD2 (6 bases). The V and J ends lost 0 bases and 1 base respectively, with 15 bases between them. The CDR3 spans 17 residues. CDR1 SGDLS and CDR2 YYNGEE come from the germline V gene. DNA for the CDR3: TGTGCCAGCAGCGTAGATCCCCTGGCTAGCGGCACAGATACGCAGTATTTT. Translated: CASSVDPLASGTDTQYF.

The chain's CDR3 is CASSQDSHRQGYEQYF. Written as DNA, the CDR3 is TGCGCCAGCAGCCAAGATAGCCACAGGCAGGGGTACGAGCAGTACTTC. The rearrangement uses TRBV4-3 and TRBJ2-7; maybe TRBD1 (6 bases). V lost 0 bases and J 4 bases, leaving 16 bases between the germline ends. Germline CDR1 is LGHNA and CDR2 is YSLEER. There are 16 residues in the CDR3.

The rearrangement links TRBV5-1 to TRBJ2-1; D is unresolved. CDR3 length: 14 residues. The germline CDR1 and CDR2 sequences are SGHRS and YFSETQ. Trimming stripped 4 bases from V and 4 bases from J, with 12 bases between. The CDR3 protein is CASSPLGLYNEQFF. As DNA, the CDR3 is TGCGCCAGCAGCCCCCTGGGCTTGTACAATGAGCAGTTCTTC. The full variable domain, its missing parts supplied by reference TRBV5-1 and TRBJ2-1, is KAGVTQTPRYLIKTRGQQVTLSCSPISGHRSVSWYQQTPGQGLQFLFEYFSETQRNKGNFPGRFSGRQFSNSRSEMNVSTLELGDSALYLCASSPLGLYNEQFFGPGTRLTVL.

The rearrangement links TRBV10-2 to TRBJ2-3, with TRBD1 as a possible D gene (5 bases). V lost 3 bases and J lost 6, with 13 bases in between. Germline V gene sequence: CDR1 WSHSY, CDR2 SAAADI. The CDR3 contains 14 residues. CDR3 bases: TGCGCCAGCAGTGATGCAGGGCTGAGGGATACGCAGTATTTT. Its protein is CASSDAGLRDTQYF.

The CDR3 DNA follows: TGCAGCGTATCTCCGGGGGGAAGGATCTCCTACGAGCAGTACTTC. Translated: CSVSPGGRISYEQYF. The chain recombines TRBV29-1 with TRBJ2-7; 7 bases line up with TRBD2. From germline, CDR1 is SQVTM and CDR2 ANQGSEA. The CDR3 is 15 residues long. J gave up 0 bases and V 6 bases, and 11 bases lay outside the gene matches.

The rearrangement joins TRBV18 to TRBJ2-7, with TRBD1 identical over 8 bases. This CDR3 is built from 13 residues. Germline loops: CDR1 KGHSH, CDR2 LQKENI. J lost 3 bases, V lost 5 bases, and 3 bases had no gene match. CDR3 in amino acids: CASSADRDYEQYF. The CDR3 DNA follows: TGTGCCAGCTCAGCGGACAGGGACTACGAGCAGTACTTC.

The chain links TRBV7-8 to TRBJ1-5, with D uncertain. Germline CDR1 and CDR2: SGHVS and FQNEAQ. The CDR3 consists of 15 residues. Trimming cost V 1 base and J 9 bases, with 16 bases left between them. In DNA form, the CDR3 reads TGTGCCAGCAGCTTAGATCGGGTGATCCGTGCGCCCCAGCATTTT. Its protein is CASSLDRVIRAPQHF.

This clone has just one count. This chain connects TRBV24-1 to TRBJ2-1; possibly TRBD1 or TRBD2 for D (5 bases each). The CDR3 is 16 amino acids. CDR1 is KGHDR and CDR2 is SFDVKD in the germline V gene. With 3 bases removed from V and 4 bases from J, the gap between germline ends came to 15 bases. This CDR3 is CATSDPLGVGYNEQFF. Here the CDR3 DNA reads TGTGCCACCAGTGATCCTCTGGGGGTGGGATACAATGAGCAGTTCTTC.

A single count supports this clone. The chain combines TRBV6-2 or TRBV6-3 with TRBJ1-3; D not certain. Trimming stripped 1 base from V and 4 bases from J, with 2 bases between. Germline assignment: CDR1 MNHEY and CDR2 SVGEGT. The CDR3 sequence is 12 residues long. The DNA for the CDR3 is TGTGCCAGCAGTTACTTCGGAAACACCATATATTTT. This gives the protein CASSYFGNTIYF.

The V and J genes are TRBV28 and TRBJ2-7; no definite D call. This CDR3 is built from 12 residues. V was cut by 3 bases and J by 3 bases, with 6 bases left in between. The germline CDR1 and CDR2 sequences are MDHEN and SYDVKM. CDR3 nucleotides: TGTGCCAGCAGTTTTCAGGTCTACGAGCAGTACTTC. Translated, it gives CASSFQVYEQYF.

The chain combines TRBV7-9 with TRBJ2-1, with 11 bases identical to TRBD2. This CDR3 is built from 15 residues. CDR1 and CDR2 (germline): SEHNR, FQNEAQ (reference sequence). The J segment lost 7 bases and the V segment lost 4 bases, leaving 6 bases of the junction unmatched. CDR3 DNA: TGTGCCAGCAGCTCGGAGACTAGCGGGGATAATGAGCAGTTCTTC. It is translated as CASSSETSGDNEQFF.

Only one count was recorded for this clone. The CDR3 DNA sequence: TGTGCCAGCAGCCCGATGGGGAGATATGGCTACACCTTC. Its protein is CASSPMGRYGYTF. This rearrangement joins TRBV5-6 to TRBJ1-2; D remains unclear. Germline values: CDR1 SGHDT, CDR2 YYEEEE. The CDR3 runs 13 residues. The V end lost 4 bases, the J end lost 5 bases, and 12 bases lay between the germline ends.

V and J are TRBV5-4 and TRBJ2-1, with D possibly called TRBD1 or TRBD2 (5 bases each). The CDR3 is made up of 15 amino acids. CDR1 is SGHNT and CDR2 is YYREEE in the germline V gene (reference sequence). Trimming removed 4 bases from V and 0 bases from J, with 11 bases in between. The CDR3 region has the DNA TGTGCCAGCAGCAGAGGGGAAAGCTCCTACAATGAGCAGTTCTTC. This gives the protein CASSRGESSYNEQFF.

V gene TRBV6-5 combines with J gene TRBJ1-1, with a weak D call TRBD1 (6 bases). This CDR3 region has 14 residues. V was trimmed by 7 bases and J by 3 bases, leaving 15 bases between them. Germline assignment: CDR1 MNHEY and CDR2 SVGAGI. The CDR3 bases are TGTGCCAGCACGTGGGGGGGCCGAGACACTGAAGCTTTCTTT. This codes for CASTWGGRDTEAFF.

This sequence joins TRBV5-1 and TRBJ2-1; 9 nucleotides line up with TRBD2. V trimming: 3 bases; J trimming: 2 bases; junction bases outside the gene matches: 12. This CDR3 is built from 18 residues. The germline V gene has CDR1 SGHRS and CDR2 YFSETQ. The CDR3 coding sequence is TGCGCCAGCAGCTCGGGTTTTCGACTAGCGGATACCTACAATGAGCAGTTCTTC. Translation gives CASSSGFRLADTYNEQFF.

The rearrangement uses TRBV2 and TRBJ1-1, with D hard to call. The germline V gene encodes CDR1 SNHLY and CDR2 FYNNEI. Trimming pared 7 bases from V and 4 bases from J, leaving 19 bases between. CDR3 length equals 15 residues. The CDR3 is CASNPRAGLGTEAFF. As DNA, the CDR3 is TGTGCCAGCAATCCTCGAGCGGGATTGGGCACTGAAGCTTTCTTT.

The V gene is TRBV29-1, the J gene TRBJ1-1; D ambiguous. This CDR3 comprises 14 residues. V lost 3 bases to trimming and J lost 0 bases, with 11 bases between them. Germline loops: CDR1 SQVTM, CDR2 ANQGSEA. The CDR3 DNA follows: TGCAGCGTTGAGCGTAATGAGATGAACACTGAAGCTTTCTTT. This encodes CSVERNEMNTEAFF.

The chain employs TRBV28 and TRBJ1-2, with D maybe TRBD1 (5 bases). V was clipped by 7 bases and J by 1 base, with 22 bases between them. This CDR3 contains 17 residues. CDR1 is MDHEN and CDR2 is SYDVKM in the germline V gene. The CDR3 protein is CASTLSSIGAFNYGYTF. CDR3 coding DNA: TGTGCCAGCACCCTATCAAGCATAGGGGCATTTAACTATGGCTACACCTTC.

The V call is TRBV30, the J call TRBJ2-5; D unclear. V lost 4 bases to trimming and J lost 1 base, with 4 bases between them. CDR1 GTSNPN and CDR2 SVGIG come from the germline V gene (reference sequence). The CDR3 consists of 11 residues. As DNA, the CDR3 is TGTGCCTGGACAGCCCAAGAGACCCAGTACTTC. Its translation: CAWTAQETQYF.

V gene TRBV28 combines with J gene TRBJ1-2; D is possibly TRBD1 (6 bases). Trimming pared 6 bases from V and 7 bases from J, leaving 18 bases between. The CDR3 has 14 residues. Germline V gene lookup returns CDR1 MDHEN and CDR2 SYDVKM. CDR3 region: CASSSAGTTPGYTF. The CDR3 DNA follows: TGTGCCAGCAGCTCTGCCGGGACAACCCCTGGCTACACCTTC.